The text below deals with one T cell receptor (beta chain). Antigen unknown. These data originate in a study of intratumoral heterogeneity in liver cancer. For the study at large: With a median age of roughly 63 years, most patients were men. Study-wide results and limits: A noted limitation was under-sampling of tumor-infiltrating lymphocytes.

TCRdb's table, derived via immunoSEQ multiplex PCR, lists solely in-frame clones and lacks some. The sample lists about 5,900 clones; 68% were seen once. Before surgical resection, these early-stage hepatocellular carcinoma patients received no treatment. Samples came from areas without visible necrosis or hemorrhage. V lost 0 bases, J lost 4 bases, and 4 bases stayed unmatched. Germline CDR1 reads MNHEY; CDR2 reads SVGEGT. The CDR3 length is 17 residues. This TCR was sampled from a man between 65 and 79 years old with hepatocellular carcinoma. The sequences come from tumor-adjacent normal tissue, collected before any cancer treatment. This sequence joins TRBV6-2 or TRBV6-3 and TRBJ1-6; the match to TRBD1 covers 9 bases. CDR3 bases: TGTGCCAGCAGTTACTCCGGGACAGGGAGGTATAATTCACCCCTCCACTTT. Translated, it gives CASSYSGTGRYNSPLHF.